Reported below is one T cell receptor (beta chain). Its cognate antigen is unknown. MiXCR, applied by TCRdb to the 5' RACE reads, yields one record per CDR3 protein. Here the sample spans fewer than 400,000 distinct CDR3 sequences, about 22% being singletons. The data are from a study of CD8 T cells in ankylosing spondylitis. Broader study findings: Enrichment of disease-linked clones was reportedly significant in matched ankylosing spondylitis synovial fluid. Disease-linked clones had a CD8+ phenotype and relatively low frequency in peripheral blood. What appeared characteristic of ankylosing spondylitis blood was a TCR beta motif of fewer than ten highly homologous variants. Some motif variants were previously reported in reactive arthritis synovial fluid and blood.

The germline V gene encodes CDR1 SGHVS and CDR2 FQNEAQ. V lost 4 bases to trimming and J lost 4 bases, with 13 bases between them. This CDR3 region has 15 residues. The receptor's source is a male donor with ankylosing spondylitis. The chain carries TRBV7-8 and TRBJ2-2; a possible D gene is TRBD2 (6 bases). Sequences were obtained from blood, either unsorted or a sorted T cell fraction (not recorded which). For the CDR3, the DNA is TGTGCCAGCAGCTCTGGACCCGGGGGCACCGGGGAGCTGTTTTTT. Translated, it gives CASSSGPGGTGELFF.